This T cell receptor beta chain was sequenced during a study of shared clonotypes between healthy human individuals. Terminally differentiated effector memory CD45RA+ cells were excluded from the naive CD8 cells, which were CD45RO-negative and positively selected for CCR7. Libraries were prepared by immunoSEQ multiplex PCR; TCRdb keeps only in-frame clonotypes and omits some of them. Of 800,000 or so clones in the sample, 95% to 97% were seen once. The CDR3 has 21 residues. Germline-derived CDR1 and CDR2 are SGHRS and YFSETQ. The junction had 22 bases not matched to a gene; V was cut back by 4 bases and J by 0 bases.

The V gene is TRBV5-1, the J gene TRBJ2-1, with 7 bases identical to TRBD1. Sequencing was carried out using naive CD8+ T cells sorted from blood. The receptor's source is a man between 25 and 39 years old in good health. The CDR3 region is CASSTFSPRGLGTLSYNEQFF. The CDR3, as DNA: TGCGCCAGCAGCACGTTCTCCCCTAGGGGGCTAGGTACCCTCTCCTACAATGAGCAGTTCTTC.